A single sample gave rise to the 9 T cell receptor beta chains below, sequenced in a study of blood T cell repertoires in COVID-19. Only in-frame clones appear in the TCRdb table, and some are missing; sequencing was by immunoSEQ multiplex PCR. The data hold approximately 15,000 clones, with about 87% observed a single time. Sequencing was performed on peripheral blood. These receptor sequences come from a human donor in a cohort sampled during active COVID-19.

This clone has only a few counts. The genes are TRBV3-1 (or the pseudogene TRBV3-2) and TRBJ1-2; D call uncertain. Trimming cost V 4 bases and J 7 bases, with 19 bases left between them. The CDR3 sequence is 15 residues long. The germline CDR1 and CDR2 sequences are LGHDT and YNNKEL (reference sequence). The CDR3 region is CASSPQSGRPLGYTF. Here the CDR3 DNA reads TGTGCCAGCAGCCCCCAATCCGGCAGGCCCCTTGGCTACACCTTC.

This chain connects TRBV7-2 to TRBJ2-3; TRBD2 might be the D (5 bases). In germline, CDR1 is SGHTA, CDR2 FQGNSA. This CDR3 has 16 residues. The germline V and J ends were trimmed by 1 base and 1 base, with 12 bases remaining between them. The CDR3 nucleotides are TGTGCCAGCAGCTTAGGACACACTAGGGGCACAGATACGCAGTATTTT. The encoded protein is CASSLGHTRGTDTQYF.

CDR3 DNA: TGTGCCAGCAGCTTGAGAGGGACTAGCGAGTTAACAGATACGCAGTATTTT. Its protein product is CASSLRGTSELTDTQYF. This chain joins TRBV11-2 and TRBJ2-3, with TRBD2 identical over 10 bases. Germline CDR1 and CDR2: SGHAT and FQNNGV. The length of the CDR3 is 17 residues. The junction had 9 bases not matched to a gene; V was cut back by 3 bases and J by 3 bases.

The chain links TRBV27 to TRBJ1-6, with D possibly matching TRBD1 (5 bases). This CDR3 spans 15 amino acids. Trimming left V 5 bases short and J 5 bases short, with 13 bases between. Germline lookup yields CDR1 MNHEY and CDR2 SMNVEV (reference sequence). In nucleotides, the CDR3 is TGTGCCAGCAGTCTCACAGGCCCCGATAATTCACCCCTCCACTTT. Protein: CASSLTGPDNSPLHF.

The chain joins TRBV7-8 to TRBJ2-1; 7 bases map to TRBD2. Germline loops: CDR1 SGHVS, CDR2 FQNEAQ. This CDR3 has 15 residues. V gave up 7 bases and J gave up 3 bases; unmatched junction bases: 9. The CDR3 sequence: CASTLGLADYNEQFF. DNA for the CDR3: TGTGCCAGCACGCTTGGCCTAGCGGACTACAATGAGCAGTTCTTC.

This sequence joins TRBV2 and TRBJ1-1; D may be TRBD1 (6 bases). The CDR3 consists of 15 residues. V was clipped by 2 bases and J by 0 bases, with 10 bases between them. Germline assignment: CDR1 SNHLY and CDR2 FYNNEI. CDR3 coding DNA: TGTGCCAGCAGTGAATTAGCAGGGGTGAACACTGAAGCTTTCTTT. This encodes CASSELAGVNTEAFF.

The genes are TRBV29-1 and TRBJ1-1; D not resolved. The length of the CDR3 is 10 residues. With 6 bases removed from V and 1 base from J, the gap between germline ends came to 3 bases. Germline lookup yields CDR1 SQVTM and CDR2 ANQGSEA. The CDR3 DNA follows: TGCAGCGTCGGGAACACTGAAGCTTTCTTT. This codes for CSVGNTEAFF. The variable domain in full, completed from reference TRBV29-1 and TRBJ1-1, reads SAVISQKPSRDICQRGTSLTIQCQVDSQVTMMFWYRQQPGQSLTLIATANQGSEATYESGFVIDKFPISRPNLTFSTLTVSNMSPEDSSIYLCSVGNTEAFFGQGTRLTVV.

This clone was observed a handful of times. This sequence joins TRBV13 and TRBJ1-2; unclear D gene. V lost 4 bases and J lost 5, with 14 bases in between. Germline loops: CDR1 PRHDT, CDR2 FYEKMQ (reference sequence). The CDR3 totals 14 residues. The CDR3 spells CASSSAIGLYGYTF. The CDR3 DNA reads TGTGCCAGCAGCTCGGCTATCGGACTGTATGGCTACACCTTC.

The sample holds one count of this clone. The rearrangement joins TRBV18 to TRBJ2-7; 10 bases are a match to TRBD1. Germline trimming cut 6 bases from V and 2 bases from J; bases unmatched to any gene: 7. The CDR3 loop spans 15 amino acids. The germline V gene has CDR1 KGHSH and CDR2 LQKENI. CDR3 region: CASSFTGTGAYEQYF. CDR3 bases: TGTGCCAGCTCGTTCACCGGGACAGGGGCCTACGAGCAGTACTTC.